The 7 T cell receptor beta chains below were found in one sample sequenced in a study of OX40 agonist ivuxolimab in advanced cancers. Profiled with immunoSEQ multiplex PCR; TCRdb holds only in-frame clones, not every one. The sample holds tens of thousands of clones, 80% to 85% seen once. Here the sequenced sample was CD4+ or CD8+ T cells sorted from blood, taken in a trial of the OX40 agonist ivuxolimab. These receptors all come from an adult with an advanced solid tumor such as melanoma, head and neck, liver or kidney cancer.

This chain links TRBV10-3 with TRBJ2-1, with a weak D call TRBD2 (5 bases). V lost 5 bases and J lost 8, with 10 bases in between. The germline gives CDR1 ENHRY, CDR2 SYGVKD. The length of the CDR3 is 12 residues. The CDR3 protein is CAISQDWDEQFF. In nucleotides, the CDR3 is TGTGCCATCAGTCAGGACTGGGATGAGCAGTTCTTC.

The rearrangement uses TRBV30 and TRBJ1-1, with TRBD1 matching over 10 bases. There are 13 residues in the CDR3. CDR1 is GTSNPN and CDR2 is SVGIG in the germline V gene (reference sequence). Unmatched junction bases numbered 2, after V lost 3 bases and J lost 4 bases. The CDR3 is CAWRRDRGTEAFF. CDR3 sequence (DNA): TGTGCCTGGAGGCGGGACAGGGGCACTGAAGCTTTCTTT.

This clone was seen only a few times. The gene calls are TRBV7-2 and TRBJ1-1; no clear D gene. Germline V gives CDR1 SGHTA, CDR2 FQGNSA. Deletions cut 2 bases from V and 4 bases from J, with 14 bases between. CDR3 length equals 15 residues. In DNA, the CDR3 is TGTGCCAGCAGCTTAAGAAGCGGCGCAGCCACTGAAGCTTTCTTT. It specifies CASSLRSGAATEAFF.

The chain is built from TRBV2 and TRBJ1-2; TRBD1 matches at 7 bases. CDR3 length: 14 amino acids. Germline V CDR1 and CDR2: SNHLY, FYNNEI. Trimming at V came to 0 bases and at J to 8 bases, leaving 6 bases not matched to a gene. CDR3 nucleotides: TGTGCCAGCAGTGAAGCAGTCAGGGGGAGAGGCTACACCTTC. This gives the protein CASSEAVRGRGYTF.

V and J are TRBV7-9 and TRBJ2-5; 11 bases are shared with TRBD2. The CDR3 contains 15 residues. The ends lost 4 bases at V and 4 bases at J; junction bases unmatched: 5. Germline V gene lookup returns CDR1 SEHNR and CDR2 FQNEAQ (reference sequence). The CDR3 loop reads CASSWIAGGPETQYF. The CDR3 DNA reads as TGTGCCAGCAGCTGGATAGCGGGAGGGCCAGAGACCCAGTACTTC. The full variable domain, with the rest looked up from reference TRBV7-9 and TRBJ2-5, is DTGVSQNPRHKITKRGQNVTFRCDPISEHNRLYWYRQTLGQGPEFLTYFQNEAQLEKSRLLSDRFSAERPKGSFSTLEIQRTEQGDSAMYLCASSWIAGGPETQYFGPGTRLLVL.

The chain is built from TRBV6-1 and TRBJ2-7; D is unclear. The CDR3 spans 11 residues. Looked up from germline, CDR1 is MNHNS and CDR2 is SASEGT. The V end lost 4 bases, the J end lost 2 bases, and 3 bases lay between the germline ends. The DNA for the CDR3 is TGTGCCAGCAGTGCCGCCTACGAGCAGTACTTC. This translates into CASSAAYEQYF.

This clone showed up just once. This rearrangement joins TRBV5-5 to TRBJ2-2, with TRBD2 matching over 7 bases. The CDR3 has 16 amino acids. Looked up from germline, CDR1 is SGHKS and CDR2 is YYEKEE (reference sequence). V dropped 1 base and J dropped 2; count of bases not matched to a gene: 5. The CDR3 spells CASSLSLAVNTGELFF. CDR3 sequence (DNA): TGTGCCAGCAGCTTGTCGCTAGCGGTTAACACCGGGGAGCTGTTTTTT.